A single sample is the source of the 12 T cell receptor beta chains below, sequenced in a study of T cell repertoires in cytomegalovirus infection. One entry per CDR3 protein, called by TCRdb with MiXCR from the reads. The table has roughly 230,000 distinct CDR3 sequences, roughly 22% seen once. Source material: CD8+ T cells from PBMCs. The receptors stem from a human donor in good health (CMV status not recorded). Some clones in this sample may be carry-over from other donors' samples.

The chain joins TRBV28 to TRBJ2-7, with 8 positions matching TRBD2. The CDR3 runs 13 residues. V lost 6 bases to trimming and J lost 6 bases; unmatched junction nucleotides: 7. Germline V gives CDR1 MDHEN, CDR2 SYDVKM. The CDR3 is CASRSTGGGEQYF. As DNA, the CDR3 is TGTGCCAGCAGATCGACGGGGGGGGGCGAGCAGTACTTC. The full variable domain, its missing parts supplied by reference TRBV28 and TRBJ2-7, is DVKVTQSSRYLVKRTGEKVFLECVQDMDHENMFWYRQDPGLGLRLIYFSYDVKMKEKGDIPEGYSVSREKKERFSLILESASTNQTSMYLCASRSTGGGEQYFGPGTRLTVT.

A few counts support this clonotype. The genes are TRBV7-9 and TRBJ2-7, with TRBD2 as a possible D gene (7 bases). Per germline, CDR1 SEHNR and CDR2 FQNEAQ (reference sequence). The V end was cut by 5 bases, the J end by 2 bases, with 13 bases between. The CDR3 runs 14 residues. This CDR3 reads CASSPGDYTYEQYF. The DNA for the CDR3 is TGTGCCAGCAGCCCAGGGGACTACACCTACGAGCAGTACTTC.

This clonotype was detected many times. The chain employs TRBV6-6 and TRBJ1-5; D perhaps matches TRBD1 (5 bases). The CDR3 runs 14 residues. Trimming stripped 4 bases from V and 4 bases from J, with 11 bases between. Germline loops: CDR1 MNHNY, CDR2 SVGAGI (reference sequence). The CDR3 region has the DNA TGTGCCAGCAGTTCTCAGGGTGGGAATCAGCCCCAGCATTTT. It encodes CASSSQGGNQPQHF.

This chain links TRBV6-1 with TRBJ1-3, with D possibly being TRBD1 (6 bases). Germline loops: CDR1 MNHNS, CDR2 SASEGT. V dropped 11 bases and J dropped 3 bases, with 26 bases sitting between them. The CDR3 sequence is 17 residues long. The CDR3 here is CALRGAGELRNGNTIYF. CDR3 bases: TGTGCCCTTCGTGGGGCAGGGGAACTTCGTAATGGAAACACCATATATTTT.

This clonotype was detected a few times. The rearrangement links TRBV5-6 to TRBJ1-5; D may be TRBD1 (5 bases). CDR3 length: 15 amino acids. Germline loops: CDR1 SGHDT, CDR2 YYEEEE. Deletions cut 5 bases from V and 1 base from J, with 13 bases between. This CDR3 is CASSTGGGSNQPQHF. DNA for the CDR3: TGTGCCAGCAGTACCGGGGGTGGAAGCAATCAGCCCCAGCATTTT.

The chain employs TRBV7-8 and TRBJ2-2, with D uncertain. This CDR3 spans 11 amino acids. From germline, CDR1 is SGHVS and CDR2 FQNEAQ. Trimming pared 5 bases from V and 8 bases from J, leaving 6 bases between. The CDR3 loop is CASSPFGELFF. In nucleotides, the CDR3 is TGTGCCAGCAGCCCCTTTGGGGAGCTGTTTTTT.

This chain links TRBV19 with TRBJ2-1; perhaps TRBD2 as D (5 bases). This CDR3 contains 16 residues. The V gene lost 3 bases and the J gene lost 11 bases, with 23 bases spanning the gap. CDR1 and CDR2 from the germline V gene are LNHDA and SQIVND (reference sequence). The CDR3 DNA is TGTGCCAGTAGTATCAGCCAACCGCCATGGAGGCATAAGCAGTTCTTC. Its protein product is CASSISQPPWRHKQFF. The full variable domain, completed using reference TRBV19 and TRBJ2-1, is DGGITQSPKYLFRKEGQNVTLSCEQNLNHDAMYWYRQDPGQGLRLIYYSQIVNDFQKGDIAEGYSVSREKKESFPLTVTSAQKNPTAFYLCASSISQPPWRHKQFFGPGTRLTVL.

This clonotype was seen ten or more times. This chain links TRBV6-1 with TRBJ1-1, with D unclear. CDR1 is MNHNS and CDR2 is SASEGT in the germline V gene. CDR3 size: 10 residues. Trimming pared 3 bases from V and 7 bases from J, leaving 3 bases between. CDR3 in amino acids: CASSDLEAFF. The CDR3 DNA is TGTGCCAGCAGTGACCTTGAAGCTTTCTTT.

In its sample, this clonotype was seen a few times. The rearrangement uses TRBV4-2 and TRBJ2-3, with 8 bases that match TRBD2. Losses at the gene ends were 0 bases for V and 6 bases for J; bases not matched to a gene: 8. Germline CDR1 is LGHNA and CDR2 is YNFKEQ. This CDR3 is built from 16 residues. CDR3 DNA: TGTGCCAGCAGCCAAGAGACGGGACTAGTGAGGGATACGCAGTATTTT. It yields the protein CASSQETGLVRDTQYF.

The chain couples TRBV11-1 to TRBJ1-5, with no clear D. Looked up from germline, CDR1 is SGHAT and CDR2 is FQDESV (reference sequence). Trimming cost V 5 bases and J 3 bases, with 11 bases left between them. CDR3 length: 14 amino acids. In nucleotides, the CDR3 is TGTGCCAGCAGCGCCAGAGGTAACAATCAGCCCCAGCATTTT. It is translated as CASSARGNNQPQHF. Full variable domain (remainder filled in from reference TRBV11-1 and TRBJ1-5): EAEVAQSPRYKITEKSQAVAFWCDPISGHATLYWYRQILGQGPELLVQFQDESVVDDSQLPKDRFSAERLKGVDSTLKIQPAELGDSAMYLCASSARGNNQPQHFGDGTRLSIL.

The V gene is TRBV2, the J gene TRBJ1-1, with D unresolved. CDR1 is SNHLY, CDR2 FYNNEI, per germline. The CDR3 is 13 amino acids. V was cut by 7 bases and J by 1 base, with 10 bases left in between. CDR3 protein: CASMEFANTEAFF. The CDR3 DNA sequence: TGTGCCAGCATGGAGTTTGCGAACACTGAAGCTTTCTTT.

This chain uses TRBV28 with TRBJ2-2; 8 bases line up with TRBD1. V trimming: 6 bases; J trimming: 0 bases; junction bases outside the gene matches: 6. Germline-derived CDR1 and CDR2 are MDHEN and SYDVKM. This CDR3 is built from 16 residues. In DNA form, the CDR3 reads TGTGCCAGCAGAATCCAGGGGGCCCCGAACACCGGGGAGCTGTTTTTT. It encodes CASRIQGAPNTGELFF.